The next 8 T cell receptor beta chains were all read from a single sample in a study of OX40 agonist ivuxolimab in advanced cancers. The repertoire was sequenced with immunoSEQ multiplex PCR; TCRdb's copy has only in-frame clones and lacks some. The data contain some 51,000 clones, around 88% of them seen just once; the ten biggest clones take up roughly 13%. The sample consisted of CD4+ or CD8+ T cells sorted from blood, taken in a trial of the OX40 agonist ivuxolimab. Receptors originate from an adult with an advanced solid tumor such as melanoma, head and neck, liver or kidney cancer.

The chain links TRBV5-8 to TRBJ1-5; the match to TRBD1 covers 9 bases. The germline V gene encodes CDR1 SGHTS and CDR2 YDEGEE. V trimming: 6 bases; J trimming: 7 bases; junction bases outside the gene matches: 5. This CDR3 spans 13 amino acids. In nucleotides, the CDR3 is TGTGCCAGCACCCTAACAGGGGGCCAGCCCCAGCATTTT. This encodes CASTLTGGQPQHF.

V gene TRBV2 combines with J gene TRBJ1-4, with D uncertain. Deletions cut 6 bases from V and 7 bases from J, with 15 bases between. Per germline, CDR1 SNHLY and CDR2 FYNNEI. The CDR3 has 14 amino acids. The CDR3 sequence is CASRTSPSAEKLFF. CDR3 bases: TGTGCCAGCAGGACAAGCCCGTCAGCTGAAAAACTGTTTTTT.

This sequence joins TRBV27 and TRBJ2-7, with unresolved D. CDR1 and CDR2 from the germline V gene are MNHEY and SMNVEV (reference sequence). This CDR3 region has 15 residues. V was cut by 3 bases and J by 0 bases, with 12 bases left in between. The CDR3 is CASSLNPGVSYEQYF. The CDR3 bases are TGTGCCAGCAGTTTGAATCCGGGCGTCTCCTACGAGCAGTACTTC.

The V call is TRBV6-5, the J call TRBJ2-1, with D possibly being TRBD2 (6 bases). V lost 2 bases, J lost 8 bases, and 19 bases lay in between. Germline V gene data show CDR1 as MNHEY and CDR2 as SVGAGI. The CDR3 runs to 16 residues. The CDR3 sequence is CASSYATSGGLYEQFF. CDR3 bases: TGTGCCAGCAGTTACGCGACTAGTGGGGGTTTGTATGAGCAGTTCTTC.

The chain combines TRBV28 with TRBJ1-5; D is ambiguous. V lost 3 bases and J 2 bases, leaving 14 bases between the germline ends. Germline CDR1 is MDHEN and CDR2 is SYDVKM. This CDR3 region has 16 residues. The CDR3 DNA follows: TGTGCCAGCAGTTTGATAGATAATAGAGGCAATCAGCCCCAGCATTTT. This sequence encodes CASSLIDNRGNQPQHF.

V gene TRBV2 combines with J gene TRBJ2-7; 8 bases agree with TRBD1. The CDR3 is 15 residues long. Unmatched junction bases numbered 4, after V lost 0 bases and J lost 3 bases. Germline CDR1 is SNHLY and CDR2 is FYNNEI. The CDR3 spells CASSEADRGIYEQYF. As DNA, the CDR3 is TGTGCCAGCAGTGAAGCCGACAGGGGTATCTACGAGCAGTACTTC.

A remark on this clone: At the DNA level, this CDR3 is encoded by other sequences in the same sample as well. The rearrangement joins TRBV7-9 to TRBJ2-1; D tentatively reads TRBD1 or TRBD2 (6 bases each). V gave up 1 base and J gave up 9 bases, with 10 bases separating them. Germline CDR1 and CDR2: SEHNR and FQNEAQ (reference sequence). This CDR3 is built from 13 residues. The DNA of the CDR3 is TGTGCCAGCAGCTTAGTCGGGGGCTCTGAGCAGTTCTTC. This encodes CASSLVGGSEQFF.

This clone came up once. The V call is TRBV7-6, the J call TRBJ1-5, with D possibly being TRBD1 (5 bases). CDR1 is SGHVS, CDR2 FNYEAQ, per germline. CDR3 length: 14 residues. With 1 base removed from V and 7 bases from J, the gap between germline ends came to 11 bases. The CDR3 spells CASSLGGLGQPQHF. CDR3 coding DNA: TGTGCCAGCAGCTTAGGGGGGTTAGGGCAGCCCCAGCATTTT.